This T cell receptor beta chain is drawn from a study of T cells after yellow fever vaccination. TCRdb re-called the 5' RACE reads with MiXCR, one entry per CDR3 protein. The repertoire holds over 200,000 distinct CDR3 sequences, with about 7% as singletons. CDR1 SGHRS and CDR2 YFSETQ come from the germline V gene. The germline V and J ends were trimmed by 6 bases and 9 bases, with 19 bases remaining between them. The length of the CDR3 is 14 residues. This clonotype was observed a handful of times. The target antigen is unknown. Study-wide results and caveats: Booster sampling recovered most clones from primary vaccination (approximately 97% CD4, over 75% CD8).

The TCR originated in a man in his thirties or forties who received the YFV17D yellow fever vaccine. The chain combines TRBV5-1 with TRBJ2-1, with D perhaps TRBD1 (6 bases). The source was CD4+ T cells sorted from PBMCs, collected on the day of the yellow fever booster vaccination. CDR3 protein: CASTATGPASEQFF. CDR3 in DNA: TGCGCCAGCACCGCGACAGGACCGGCCAGTGAGCAGTTCTTC.